This T cell receptor beta chain was obtained from a study of response to subunit inactivated influenza vaccine. TCRdb ran MiXCR on the RT-PCR reads and lists one entry per CDR3 protein. The data show around 570,000 distinct CDR3 sequences, with 6.5% to 8% seen just once and 13% held by the top ten. Remarks on this clonotype: Its specificity is unknown.

Study-wide results and limits: Few new T cells, the authors suggested, are recruited by each seasonal influenza vaccination.

The J segment lost 1 base and the V segment lost 4 bases, leaving 5 bases of the junction unmatched. The CDR3 totals 16 residues. The V gene's germline CDR1 is SGHRS and CDR2 YFSETQ. The chain uses TRBV5-1 and TRBJ2-7; TRBD2 aligns across 13 bases. This sequence was found in a man aged 50 to 69 who received an inactivated influenza vaccine. The material sequenced was PBMCs from blood, taken roughly 24 months after vaccination. The CDR3 region is CASSTWTSGRSYEQYF. The CDR3 DNA follows: TGCGCCAGCAGCACCTGGACTAGCGGGAGATCCTACGAGCAGTACTTC.